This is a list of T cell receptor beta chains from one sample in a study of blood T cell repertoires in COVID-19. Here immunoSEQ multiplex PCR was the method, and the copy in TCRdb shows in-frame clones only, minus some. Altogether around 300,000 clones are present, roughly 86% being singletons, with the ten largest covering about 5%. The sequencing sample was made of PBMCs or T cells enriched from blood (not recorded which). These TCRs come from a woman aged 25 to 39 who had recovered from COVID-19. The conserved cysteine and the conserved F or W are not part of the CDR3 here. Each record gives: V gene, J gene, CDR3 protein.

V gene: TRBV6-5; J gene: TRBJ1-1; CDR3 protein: ASSYGGATTEAF
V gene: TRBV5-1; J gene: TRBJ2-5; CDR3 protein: ASSKTSGDGSETQY
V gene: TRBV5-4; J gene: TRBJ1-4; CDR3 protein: ASSEEIQGGSEKLF
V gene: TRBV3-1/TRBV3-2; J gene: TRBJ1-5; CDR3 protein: ASSQGQWGQPQH
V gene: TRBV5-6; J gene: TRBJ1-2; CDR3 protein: ASSPTQGYGYT
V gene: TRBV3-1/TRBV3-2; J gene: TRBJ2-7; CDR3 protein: ASSHPGAGRTYEQY
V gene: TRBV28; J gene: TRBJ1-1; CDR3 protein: ASSPFLREAF
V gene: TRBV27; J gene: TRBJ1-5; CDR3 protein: ASSLTGSLGGNQPQH
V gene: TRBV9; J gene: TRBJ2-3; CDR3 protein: ASSVTQGAPVTDTQY
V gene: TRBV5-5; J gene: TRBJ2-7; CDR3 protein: ASSLEGELYEQY